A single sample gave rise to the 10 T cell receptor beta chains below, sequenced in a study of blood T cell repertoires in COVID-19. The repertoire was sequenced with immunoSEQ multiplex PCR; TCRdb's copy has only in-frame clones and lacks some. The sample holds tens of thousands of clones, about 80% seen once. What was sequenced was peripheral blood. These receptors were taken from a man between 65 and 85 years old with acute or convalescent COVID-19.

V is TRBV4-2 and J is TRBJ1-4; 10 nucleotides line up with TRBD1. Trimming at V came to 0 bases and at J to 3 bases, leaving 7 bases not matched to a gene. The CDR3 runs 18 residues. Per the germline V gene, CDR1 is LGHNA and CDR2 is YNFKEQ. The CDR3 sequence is CASSQDPLGTGANEKLFF. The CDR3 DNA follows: TGTGCCAGCAGCCAAGACCCGCTGGGGACAGGGGCTAATGAAAAACTGTTTTTT.

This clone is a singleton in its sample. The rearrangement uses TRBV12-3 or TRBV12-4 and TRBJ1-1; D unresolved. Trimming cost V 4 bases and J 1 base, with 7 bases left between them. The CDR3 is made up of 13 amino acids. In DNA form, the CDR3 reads TGTGCCAGCAGTTCTACAGAGAACACTGAAGCTTTCTTT. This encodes CASSSTENTEAFF.

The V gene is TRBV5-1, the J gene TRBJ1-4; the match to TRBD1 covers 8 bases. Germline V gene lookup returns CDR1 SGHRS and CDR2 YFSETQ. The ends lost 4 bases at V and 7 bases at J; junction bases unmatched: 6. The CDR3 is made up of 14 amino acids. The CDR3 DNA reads TGCGCCAGCAGCCGAGCCACAGGGGGTGAAAAACTGTTTTTT. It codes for CASSRATGGEKLFF.

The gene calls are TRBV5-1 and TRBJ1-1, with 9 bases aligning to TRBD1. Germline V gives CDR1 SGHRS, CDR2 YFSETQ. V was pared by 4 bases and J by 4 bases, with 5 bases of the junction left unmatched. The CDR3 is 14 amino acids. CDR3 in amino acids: CASSLMTGGTEAFF. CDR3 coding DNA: TGCGCCAGCAGCCTAATGACAGGGGGCACTGAAGCTTTCTTT.

The CDR3 is CASSERTGGGQPQHF. The DNA of the CDR3 is TGTGCCAGCAGTGAAAGGACAGGGGGAGGTCAGCCCCAGCATTTT. This sequence joins TRBV6-1 and TRBJ1-5; 10 nucleotides line up with TRBD1. Germline trimming cut 2 bases from V and 6 bases from J; bases unmatched to any gene: 4. The CDR3 spans 15 residues. CDR1 is MNHNS and CDR2 is SASEGT in the germline V gene.

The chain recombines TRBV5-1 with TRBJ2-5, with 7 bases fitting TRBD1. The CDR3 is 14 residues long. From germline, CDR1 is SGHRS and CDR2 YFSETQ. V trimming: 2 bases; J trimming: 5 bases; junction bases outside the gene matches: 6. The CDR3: CASSFKTGLETQYF. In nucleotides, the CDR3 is TGCGCCAGCAGCTTTAAGACAGGGCTGGAGACCCAGTACTTC.

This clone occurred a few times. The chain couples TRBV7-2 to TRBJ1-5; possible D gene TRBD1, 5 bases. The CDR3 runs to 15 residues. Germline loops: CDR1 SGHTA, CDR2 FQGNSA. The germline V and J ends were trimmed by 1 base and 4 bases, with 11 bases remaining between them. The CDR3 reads CASSLGDSLNQPQHF. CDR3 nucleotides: TGTGCCAGCAGCTTAGGCGACAGTCTAAATCAGCCCCAGCATTTT.

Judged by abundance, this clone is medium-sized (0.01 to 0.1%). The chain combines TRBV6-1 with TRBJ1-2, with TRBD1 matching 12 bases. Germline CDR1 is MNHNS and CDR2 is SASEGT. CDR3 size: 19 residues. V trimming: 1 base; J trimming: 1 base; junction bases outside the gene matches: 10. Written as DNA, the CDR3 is TGTGCCAGCAGTGAAGTGGGACAGGGGGCGAGGTTCGGTAACTATGGCTACACCTTC. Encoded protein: CASSEVGQGARFGNYGYTF.

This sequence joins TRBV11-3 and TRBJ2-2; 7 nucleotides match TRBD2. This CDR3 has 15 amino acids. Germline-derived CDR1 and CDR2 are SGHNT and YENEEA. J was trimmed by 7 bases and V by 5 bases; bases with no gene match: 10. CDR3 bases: TGTGCCAGCAGCCCCCAGGGAGGGTACATCGGGGAGCTGTTTTTT. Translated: CASSPQGGYIGELFF.

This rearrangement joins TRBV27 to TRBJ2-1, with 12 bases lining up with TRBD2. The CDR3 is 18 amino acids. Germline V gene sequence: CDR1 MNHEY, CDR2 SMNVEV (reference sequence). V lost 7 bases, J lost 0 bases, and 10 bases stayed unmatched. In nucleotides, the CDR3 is TGTGCCAGCAAGGGTTGGCTAGCGGGAGGGAGCTCCTACAATGAGCAGTTCTTC. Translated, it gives CASKGWLAGGSSYNEQFF.